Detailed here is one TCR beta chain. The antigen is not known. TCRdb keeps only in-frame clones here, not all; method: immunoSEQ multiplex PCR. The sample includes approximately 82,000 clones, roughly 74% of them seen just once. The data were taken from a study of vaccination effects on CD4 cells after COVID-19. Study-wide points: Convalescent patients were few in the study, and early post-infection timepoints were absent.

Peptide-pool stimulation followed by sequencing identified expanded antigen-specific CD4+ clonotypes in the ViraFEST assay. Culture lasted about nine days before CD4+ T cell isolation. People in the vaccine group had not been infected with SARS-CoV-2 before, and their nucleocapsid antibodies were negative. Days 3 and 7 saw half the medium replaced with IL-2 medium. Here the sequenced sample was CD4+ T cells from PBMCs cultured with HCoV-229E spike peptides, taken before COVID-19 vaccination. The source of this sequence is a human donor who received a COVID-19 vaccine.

CDR3 in amino acids: CASSREGVAGANVLTF. The CDR3 nucleotides are TGTGCCAGTAGTAGAGAAGGGGTTGCTGGGGCCAACGTCCTGACTTTC. The chain joins TRBV19 to TRBJ2-6, with D perhaps matching TRBD1 (5 bases). The CDR3 runs 16 residues. CDR1 and CDR2 from the germline V gene are LNHDA and SQIVND (reference sequence). Trimming removed 4 bases at V and 2 bases at J, with 12 bases between.